The 31 T cell receptor beta chains given below trace back to one sample, sequenced in a study of blood T cell repertoires in COVID-19. The table came from immunoSEQ multiplex PCR; TCRdb's copy has only in-frame clones and leaves some out. This sample has 150,000 to 200,000 clones, with approximately 81% found just once. Sequencing input: PBMCs or T cells enriched from blood (not recorded which). These receptors were collected from a man between 60 and 70 years old who had recovered from COVID-19.

This clone showed up just a few times. This chain links TRBV5-6 with TRBJ1-2, with unresolved D. CDR3 length equals 14 residues. Per the germline V gene, CDR1 is SGHDT and CDR2 is YYEEEE. V gave up 0 bases and J gave up 2 bases, with 8 bases separating them. The CDR3 here is CASSLVRLNYGYTF. The CDR3 bases are TGTGCCAGCAGCTTGGTACGGTTGAACTATGGCTACACCTTC.

The chain combines TRBV6-6 with TRBJ2-1, with 8 positions matching TRBD2. V trimming: 5 bases; J trimming: 9 bases; junction bases outside the gene matches: 18. The CDR3 extends over 17 amino acids. CDR1 MNHNY and CDR2 SVGAGI come from the germline V gene (reference sequence). DNA for the CDR3: TGTGCCAGCAGTCGGGGGGACCCCACGGGGGGGCCCGGTGAGCAGTTCTTC. Translating gives CASSRGDPTGGPGEQFF.

V usage is TRBV30 and J usage is TRBJ1-5; TRBD1 matches 8 bases. CDR1 is GTSNPN and CDR2 is SVGIG in the germline V gene (reference sequence). Trimming cost V 0 bases and J 8 bases; bases outside gene matches: 9. The CDR3 contains 15 residues. The DNA for the CDR3 is TGTGCCTGGAGTGTTTTGGACAGGGCTAGAGAGCCCCAGCATTTT. It is translated as CAWSVLDRAREPQHF.

The chain couples TRBV12-3 or TRBV12-4 to TRBJ2-7; perhaps TRBD2 as D (5 bases). Trimming removed 6 bases at V and 5 bases at J, with 11 bases between. This CDR3 contains 12 residues. CDR3 region: CASRAREHEQYF. The CDR3 coding sequence is TGTGCCAGCAGGGCGAGGGAGCACGAGCAGTACTTC.

This chain links TRBV19 with TRBJ1-3; TRBD1 aligns across 7 bases. Germline V gene sequence: CDR1 LNHDA, CDR2 SQIVND (reference sequence). V shed 5 bases and J 0 bases; nucleotides not matched to a gene: 4. CDR3 size: 15 residues. DNA for the CDR3: TGTGCCAGTAGTCAGGGGGTCTCCTCTGGAAACACCATATATTTT. Amino acids: CASSQGVSSGNTIYF.

This rearrangement joins TRBV5-1 to TRBJ2-1, with D maybe TRBD1 (5 bases). CDR1 SGHRS and CDR2 YFSETQ come from the germline V gene. CDR3 length: 14 residues. The V end was cut by 2 bases, the J end by 15 bases, with 21 bases between. CDR3 residues: CASSFSSDLGPTFF. CDR3 nucleotides: TGCGCCAGCAGCTTTTCCTCTGACTTGGGGCCCACGTTCTTC.

The V gene is TRBV18, the J gene TRBJ1-2; 12 bases are a match to TRBD1. With 2 bases clipped from V and 6 bases from J, the junction kept 4 bases outside the gene matches. The CDR3 is 15 residues long. CDR1 is KGHSH and CDR2 is LQKENI in the germline V gene. The CDR3 sequence: CASSPRGQGANGYTF. CDR3 nucleotides: TGTGCCAGCTCACCAAGGGGACAGGGGGCGAATGGCTACACCTTC.

The chain links TRBV7-2 to TRBJ1-6; TRBD1 is a possible D gene (6 bases). Trimming pared 4 bases from V and 7 bases from J, leaving 8 bases between. Germline V gives CDR1 SGHTA, CDR2 FQGNSA. CDR3 length equals 13 residues. CDR3 loop: CASSSTGNSPLHF. The CDR3 DNA is TGTGCCAGCAGCTCCACAGGGAATTCACCCCTCCACTTT. Drawing the rest from reference TRBV7-2 and TRBJ1-6, the complete variable domain is GAGVSQSPSNKVTEKGKDVELRCDPISGHTALYWYRQSLGQGLEFLIYFQGNSAPDKSGLPSDRFSAERTGGSVSTLTIQRTQQEDSAVYLCASSSTGNSPLHFGNGTRLTVT.

This clone has just one count. This chain uses TRBV11-2 with TRBJ2-3; D gene uncertain. The CDR3 is made up of 14 amino acids. V shed 1 base and J shed 2 bases, with 7 bases lying between them. From germline, CDR1 is SGHAT and CDR2 FQNNGV. The CDR3 DNA reads as TGTGCCAGCAGCTTAGGCGCCTACACAGATACGCAGTATTTT. As protein: CASSLGAYTDTQYF.

This chain joins TRBV3-1 (or the pseudogene TRBV3-2) and TRBJ2-1, with D possibly TRBD1 on 5 matching bases. Germline V CDR1 and CDR2: LGHDT, YNNKEL (reference sequence). The CDR3 is 14 amino acids. Trimming removed 0 bases from V and 9 bases from J, with 12 bases in between. The DNA of the CDR3 is TGTGCCAGCAGCCAAGATCTCTCCCAGGGTGAGCAGTTCTTC. Residues: CASSQDLSQGEQFF.

V and J are TRBV28 and TRBJ1-3; 7 bases agree with TRBD1. The V gene end was trimmed by 3 bases and the J gene end by 1 base; junction bases not matched to a gene: 6. Germline V gene sequence: CDR1 MDHEN, CDR2 SYDVKM. This CDR3 has 16 amino acids. The CDR3 region is CASSLTGLGSGNTIYF. The CDR3 nucleotides read TGTGCCAGCAGTTTGACAGGGTTAGGGTCTGGAAACACCATATATTTT.

With respect to this clone: Other nucleotide sequences from this sample produce the same CDR3. The genes are TRBV7-2 and TRBJ2-2; possibly TRBD1 for D (5 bases). The V gene's germline CDR1 is SGHTA and CDR2 FQGNSA. Trimming left V 5 bases short and J 3 bases short, with 10 bases between. The CDR3 runs 14 residues. CDR3 nucleotide sequence: TGTGCCAGCAGCCCCAGGGCCTACACCGGGGAGCTGTTTTTT. Its translation is CASSPRAYTGELFF.

The chain is built from TRBV28 and TRBJ1-6; D unresolved. Germline V lookup: CDR1 MDHEN, CDR2 SYDVKM. CDR3 length equals 11 residues. V was trimmed by 5 bases and J by 13 bases, leaving 9 bases between them. CDR3 loop: CASSKEGPLHF. The CDR3 DNA reads as TGTGCCAGCAGTAAAGAGGGCCCCCTCCACTTT.

The chain employs TRBV19 and TRBJ1-3, with TRBD1 identical over 8 bases. CDR1 and CDR2 from the germline V gene are LNHDA and SQIVND (reference sequence). The CDR3 is made up of 15 amino acids. The V segment lost 8 bases and the J segment 0 bases; nucleotides outside the gene matches: 6. Written as DNA, the CDR3 is TGTGCCAGTGCGGACAGGGCGAGCTCTGGAAACACCATATATTTT. Translating it yields CASADRASSGNTIYF.

The chain carries TRBV23-1 and TRBJ1-2; the match to TRBD1 covers 8 bases. TRBV23-1 is treated as an ORF (open reading frame) with a function not yet certain. This CDR3 has 24 residues. After removal of 5 bases from V and 2 bases from J, the junction contained 34 bases not matched to a gene. CDR3 loop: CASSEQGVLDIETMFSYRNYGYTF. CDR3 bases: TGCGCCAGCAGTGAACAGGGGGTGTTGGACATTGAAACTATGTTTTCCTACAGAAACTATGGCTACACCTTC.

The chain has TRBV10-3 and TRBJ1-5; weak D call: TRBD1 (5 bases). Germline V lookup: CDR1 ENHRY, CDR2 SYGVKD. CDR3 length equals 14 residues. V lost 10 bases and J 2 bases, leaving 15 bases between the germline ends. CDR3 region: CATSRDFGNQPQHF. CDR3 DNA: TGTGCCACAAGCAGGGATTTCGGCAATCAGCCCCAGCATTTT.

This clone appeared a single time. The rearrangement uses TRBV12-3 or TRBV12-4 and TRBJ2-4; 7 nucleotides line up with TRBD2. J gave up 8 bases and V 3 bases, and 4 bases lay outside the gene matches. The CDR3 runs 13 residues. The CDR3 bases are TGTGCCAGCAGTTTCGGGGGGAGTGACATTCAGTACTTC. As protein: CASSFGGSDIQYF.

This rearrangement joins TRBV27 to TRBJ2-2, with D perhaps matching TRBD1 (5 bases). CDR1 and CDR2 from the germline V gene are MNHEY and SMNVEV (reference sequence). V was shortened by 3 bases and J by 4 bases, with 12 bases between the two germline ends. The length of the CDR3 is 15 residues. CDR3 coding DNA: TGTGCCAGCAGTTTGGGGCAGGGTACCACCGGGGAGCTGTTTTTT. Amino acid sequence: CASSLGQGTTGELFF.

The gene calls are TRBV18 and TRBJ1-5; the D gene is possibly TRBD1 (6 bases). V dropped 2 bases and J dropped 1 base, with 12 bases sitting between them. The CDR3 runs 16 residues. The V gene's germline CDR1 is KGHSH and CDR2 LQKENI. CDR3 in DNA: TGTGCCAGCTCACCAGCCGGGACACCCAGCAATCAGCCCCAGCATTTT. It specifies CASSPAGTPSNQPQHF.

The J gene is TRBJ1-6, the V gene TRBV28; TRBD1 matches at 10 bases. Germline V CDR1 and CDR2: MDHEN, SYDVKM. The V segment lost 6 bases and the J segment 14 bases; nucleotides outside the gene matches: 10. The CDR3 loop spans 14 amino acids. The CDR3 coding sequence is TGTGCCAGCAGCCCGACAGGGGGCGTTCTGACCCTCCACTTT. It codes for CASSPTGGVLTLHF. Full variable domain (missing parts from reference TRBV28 and TRBJ1-6): DVKVTQSSRYLVKRTGEKVFLECVQDMDHENMFWYRQDPGLGLRLIYFSYDVKMKEKGDIPEGYSVSREKKERFSLILESASTNQTSMYLCASSPTGGVLTLHFGNGTRLTVT.

This clone was seen only a few times. The rearrangement uses TRBV6-4 and TRBJ2-2; 7 positions match TRBD1. This CDR3 region has 16 residues. The trim removed 4 bases at V and 4 bases at J, leaving 9 bases unmatched. CDR1 and CDR2 (germline): MRHNA, SNTAGT. DNA for the CDR3: TGTGCCAGCAGTGCAGGGACAGAGGCGACCACCGGGGAGCTGTTTTTT. Translation: CASSAGTEATTGELFF.

The chain is built from TRBV20-1 and TRBJ2-7, with no clear D. V dropped 6 bases and J dropped 4 bases, with 10 bases sitting between them. Germline CDR1 is DFQATT and CDR2 is SNEGSKA (reference sequence). This CDR3 comprises 11 residues. CDR3 DNA: TGCAGTGCGGTGGCTTCGTACGAGCAGTACTTC. Amino acid sequence: CSAVASYEQYF.

The chain is built from TRBV5-4 and TRBJ1-2; a weak D match, TRBD1 (6 bases). The CDR3 length is 13 residues. The germline V gene encodes CDR1 SGHNT and CDR2 YYREEE (reference sequence). V lost 2 bases and J 2 bases, leaving 7 bases between the germline ends. CDR3 in amino acids: CASSFQGNYGYTF. DNA of the CDR3: TGTGCCAGCAGCTTCCAGGGGAACTATGGCTACACCTTC.

This clone was seen only once. The chain links TRBV11-2 to TRBJ2-1; TRBD2 matches 7 bases. CDR3 length: 18 amino acids. V dropped 0 bases and J dropped 5; count of bases not matched to a gene: 13. CDR1 is SGHAT and CDR2 is FQNNGV in the germline V gene. CDR3: CASSLDLGGPGRHNEQFF. In DNA form, the CDR3 reads TGTGCCAGCAGCTTAGATCTGGGCGGACCCGGGAGGCACAATGAGCAGTTCTTC.

This rearrangement joins TRBV5-1 to TRBJ1-5; D is unclear. Germline lookup yields CDR1 SGHRS and CDR2 YFSETQ. This CDR3 is 13 amino acids long. Trimming took off 4 bases at V and 2 bases at J, with 7 bases between the two ends. For the CDR3, the DNA is TGCGCCAGCAGCCCTCGGGGCAATCAGCCCCAGCATTTT. Its translation is CASSPRGNQPQHF.

CDR3 sequence (DNA): TGTGCCAGCAGTCGGGACAGGGTCGAGACCCAGTACTTC. It encodes CASSRDRVETQYF. The chain links TRBV6-5 to TRBJ2-5, with 9 nucleotides matching TRBD1. Germline V gene sequence: CDR1 MNHEY, CDR2 SVGAGI. The V segment lost 5 bases and the J segment 5 bases; nucleotides outside the gene matches: 3. The length of the CDR3 is 13 residues.

V is TRBV3-1 (or the pseudogene TRBV3-2) and J is TRBJ2-7; possible D gene TRBD2, 6 bases. CDR3 size: 15 residues. The germline V gene has CDR1 LGHDT and CDR2 YNNKEL (reference sequence). V was trimmed by 0 bases and J by 5 bases, leaving 14 bases between them. CDR3 sequence: CASSQDQGGRNEQYF. CDR3 in DNA: TGTGCCAGCAGCCAAGACCAAGGTGGGAGGAACGAGCAGTACTTC.

This clone showed up just a few times. Other nucleotide sequences in the sample specify the same CDR3. The chain joins TRBV5-4 to TRBJ2-1; D possibly corresponds to TRBD1 (6 bases). The CDR3 loop spans 14 amino acids. CDR1 is SGHNT and CDR2 is YYREEE in the germline V gene (reference sequence). With 2 bases removed from V and 3 bases from J, the gap between germline ends came to 9 bases. This chain's CDR3 is CASSLSRGYNEQFF. CDR3 sequence (DNA): TGTGCCAGCAGCTTAAGCAGGGGCTACAATGAGCAGTTCTTC.

The rearrangement links TRBV7-3 to TRBJ1-2; D ambiguous. V lost 5 bases to trimming and J lost 4 bases, with 11 bases between them. The CDR3 is 13 amino acids. The germline CDR1 and CDR2 sequences are SGHTA and FQGTGA. The CDR3 here is CASSNLGGYGYTF. CDR3 DNA: TGTGCCAGCAGCAATTTGGGAGGCTATGGCTACACCTTC.

V is TRBV25-1 and J is TRBJ1-5; no clear D gene. The CDR3 spans 15 residues. Germline CDR1 and CDR2: MGHDK and SYGVNS. V lost 3 bases, J lost 0 bases, and 9 bases lay in between. The DNA for the CDR3 is TGTGCCAGCAGTGAGCGGTCGGATAGCAATCAGCCCCAGCATTTT. This sequence encodes CASSERSDSNQPQHF.

V usage is TRBV5-5 and J usage is TRBJ1-1; TRBD1 might be the D (5 bases). CDR1 SGHKS and CDR2 YYEKEE come from the germline V gene (reference sequence). Between the trimmed V and J ends, which lost 0 bases and 5 bases, there was a span of 20 bases. This CDR3 is 17 amino acids long. CDR3 sequence reads: CASSLAVLGGGRTEAFF. The CDR3 coding sequence is TGTGCCAGCAGCTTGGCGGTGTTAGGCGGGGGAAGGACTGAAGCTTTCTTT.